This T cell receptor (beta chain) was sequenced during a study of blood T cell repertoires in COVID-19. This CDR3 is built from 17 residues. J lost 1 base, V lost 3 bases, and 6 bases had no gene match. Germline values: CDR1 SNHLY, CDR2 FYNNEI. Original data processing: Amplified reference gene primers provided the basis for estimating nucleated cell counts. Sequenced by immunoSEQ multiplex PCR; TCRdb stores in-frame clones only, minus some. V, J and clone size are taken as reported in that table, and D and trimming were inferred from the DNA itself. The sample contains roughly 160,000 clones, around 83% of which appear only once.

Sequencing was carried out using peripheral blood. The rearrangement links TRBV2 to TRBJ2-2, with 9 positions matching TRBD2. The source of this sequence is a man in his fifties with active or convalescent COVID-19. The chain's CDR3 is CASSEELAGMNTGELFF. The CDR3 DNA reads as TGTGCCAGCAGTGAGGAGCTAGCGGGAATGAACACCGGGGAGCTGTTTTTT. The full variable domain, with the rest looked up from reference TRBV2 and TRBJ2-2, is EPEVTQTPSHQVTQMGQEVILRCVPISNHLYFYWYRQILGQKVEFLVSFYNNEISEKSEIFDDQFSVERPDGSNFTLKIRSTKLEDSAMYFCASSEELAGMNTGELFFGEGSRLTVL.